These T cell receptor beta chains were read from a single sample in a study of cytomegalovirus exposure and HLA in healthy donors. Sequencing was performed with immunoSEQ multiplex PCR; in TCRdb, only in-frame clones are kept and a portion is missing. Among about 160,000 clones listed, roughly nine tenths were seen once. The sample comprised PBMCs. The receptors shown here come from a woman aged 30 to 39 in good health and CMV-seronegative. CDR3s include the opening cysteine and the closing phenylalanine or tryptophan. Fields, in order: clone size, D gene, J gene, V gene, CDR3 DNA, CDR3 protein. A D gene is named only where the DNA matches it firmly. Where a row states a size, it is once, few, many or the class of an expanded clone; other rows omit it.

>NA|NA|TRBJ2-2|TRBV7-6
TGTGCCAGCAGCTTACCCCGGGGGACTGCGCCTGCAGATAGGAACACCGGGGAGCTGTTTTTT
CASSLPRGTAPADRNTGELFF
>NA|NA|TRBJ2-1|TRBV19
TGTGCCAGTAGTATCCTGATCGGGGCTCACAATGAGCAGTTCTTC
CASSILIGAHNEQFF
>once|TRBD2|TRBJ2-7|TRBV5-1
TGCGCCAGCAGTGTAACTAGCGGGGGGTACGAGCAGTACTTC
CASSVTSGGYEQYF
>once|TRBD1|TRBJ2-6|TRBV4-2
TGTGCCAGCAGCCTCCGGGACAGCCGTGGTTCTGGGGCCAACGTCCTGACTTTC
CASSLRDSRGSGANVLTF
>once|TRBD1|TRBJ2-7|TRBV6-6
TGTGCCAGCAGTTCCGGGACAGGGTCCTACGAGCAGTACTTC
CASSSGTGSYEQYF
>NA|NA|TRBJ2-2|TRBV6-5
TGTGCCAGCAGTGCAGCAGGGGAGCTGTTTTTT
CASSAAGELFF
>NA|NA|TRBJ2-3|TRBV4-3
TGCGCCAGCAGCCAAGGGGGGTTTCGGGCAGATACGCAGTATTTT
CASSQGGFRADTQYF
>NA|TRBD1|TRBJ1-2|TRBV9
TGTGCCAGCAGCGTGACAGGGGGCGACTATGGCTACACCTTC
CASSVTGGDYGYTF
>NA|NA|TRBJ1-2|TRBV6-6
TGTGCCAGCAGTTACTCGGACGGATCGACCTATGGCTACACCTTC
CASSYSDGSTYGYTF
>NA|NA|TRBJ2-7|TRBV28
TGTGCCAGCAGTTTGGCCGGGACGCACCCTCTGCAGTACTTC
CASSLAGTHPLQYF
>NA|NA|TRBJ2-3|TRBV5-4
TGTGCCAGCAGCTTGTTCGGGCAAGCTAGCACAGATACGCAGTATTTT
CASSLFGQASTDTQYF
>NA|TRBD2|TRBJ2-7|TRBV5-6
TGTGCCAGCAGCTTCTGGGGCGGGAGTGTCTACGAGCAGTACTTC
CASSFWGGSVYEQYF
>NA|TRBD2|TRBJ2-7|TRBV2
TGTGCCAGCAGTACTAGCGGCTCCTACGAGCAGTACTTC
CASSTSGSYEQYF
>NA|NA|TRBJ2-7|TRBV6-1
TGTGCCAGCAGTCAGTACTACGAGCAGTACTTC
CASSQYYEQYF
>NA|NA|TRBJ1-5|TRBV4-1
TGCGCCAGCAGCCAAGCTCTCCCTTCCAATCAGCCCCAGCATTTT
CASSQALPSNQPQHF